This T cell receptor (beta chain) stems from a study of blood T cell repertoires in COVID-19. Overall study: Donors in the United States, Italy and Spain gave samples during acute or convalescent COVID-19.

Using immunoSEQ multiplex PCR, the repertoire was profiled, and TCRdb retains in-frame clones only, with some absent. The table lists around 290,000 clones, approximately 89% of them singletons, with under 3% in the top ten. The CDR3 extends over 15 amino acids. Germline V gives CDR1 SGDLS, CDR2 YYNGEE. The V gene end was trimmed by 3 bases and the J gene end by 5 bases; junction bases not matched to a gene: 7. This clone was counted a single time. Across about two dozen US areas, participants ranged in age from about 18 to 100 years. The rearrangement links TRBV9 to TRBJ2-7; 11 bases line up with TRBD2. This receptor was taken from a woman aged 18-29 years who had recovered from COVID-19. The sample taken for sequencing was PBMCs or T cells enriched from blood (not recorded which). CDR3 in DNA: TGTGCCAGCAGCGAAGTAGCGGGAGGGAGGAACGAGCAGTACTTC. It codes for CASSEVAGGRNEQYF.